The rows below give T cell receptor beta chains drawn from one sample of a study of cytomegalovirus exposure and HLA in healthy donors. The table came from immunoSEQ multiplex PCR; TCRdb's copy has only in-frame clones and leaves some out. This table has 150,000 to 200,000 clones, roughly 76% appearing once. Sequenced sample: PBMCs. These receptors all stem from a woman aged 18-29 years in good health and CMV-seropositive. Both conserved end residues are part of each CDR3. A D gene is named only where the DNA matches it firmly. For some rows the clone size is stated as once, few or many, or as a class when expanded; others skip it.

clone size,D gene,J gene,V gene,CDR3 DNA,CDR3 protein
-,TRBD1,TRBJ1-1,TRBV2,TGTGCCAGCAGCCCTCAGACAGGGGAAGGGATGAACACTGAAGCTTTCTTT,CASSPQTGEGMNTEAFF
-,-,TRBJ2-2,TRBV28,TGTGCCAGCTGGGAGCCCTTGGGCCGGGGAAACACCGGGGAGCTGTTTTTT,CASWEPLGRGNTGELFF
-,-,TRBJ2-1,TRBV21-1,TGTGCCAGCAGCAAGGGAGGGAATGAGCAGTTCTTC,CASSKGGNEQFF
-,TRBD1,TRBJ2-5,TRBV7-9,TGTGCTGTGGACAGGGGGTATCAAGAGACCCAGTACTTC,CAVDRGYQETQYF
-,-,TRBJ1-4,TRBV6-1,TGTGCGATAGGGACATTGGGTGAAAAACTGTTTTTT,CAIGTLGEKLFF
-,-,TRBJ1-1,TRBV5-1,TGCGCCAGCAGCCCACAGGGCTACACTGAAGCTTTCTTT,CASSPQGYTEAFF
-,-,TRBJ2-7,TRBV5-6,TGTGCCAGCAGCCGAAGCCCCGCGGGGCCGGCCGAGCAGTACTTC,CASSRSPAGPAEQYF
-,TRBD1,TRBJ1-1,TRBV6-5,TGTGCCAGCAGTTACATGGGACAGGTGAAGGTTGAAGCTTTCTTT,CASSYMGQVKVEAFF
-,-,TRBJ1-2,TRBV19,TGTGCCAGTTACCCTACAGGTGTTAGATCCTGGAGGGATGGCTACACCTTC,CASYPTGVRSWRDGYTF
-,TRBD1,TRBJ2-5,TRBV28,TGTGCCAGCAGTTTGGACAGGGAAGAGACCCAGTACTTC,CASSLDREETQYF
-,TRBD1,TRBJ1-3,TRBV9,TGTGCCAGCAGCACCCTTACAGGGGCGCCTGGAAACACCATATATTTT,CASSTLTGAPGNTIYF
few,-,TRBJ2-5,TRBV6-5,TGTGCCAGCAGTTGGGACTACCAAGAGACCCAGTACTTC,CASSWDYQETQYF
once,-,TRBJ2-1,TRBV15,TGTGCCACCAGCAAAGAGGGGGGGGTGGGATATGAGCAGTTCTTC,CATSKEGGVGYEQFF
-,-,TRBJ1-6,TRBV28,TGTGCCAGCAGTTTAGGCTGGGGACACCTTAGTGGCTCCTATAATTCACCCCTCCACTTT,CASSLGWGHLSGSYNSPLHF
-,-,TRBJ2-5,TRBV6-1,TGTGCCAGCAGGAGGCAAGTCCAAGAGACCCAGTACTTC,CASRRQVQETQYF
-,TRBD2,TRBJ2-7,TRBV5-6,TGTGCCAGCAGCTCCGTACTAGCGACGGTTTACGAGCAGTACTTC,CASSSVLATVYEQYF
-,-,TRBJ2-6,TRBV7-9,TGTGCCAGCAGCACCCAGGACTGGGCCAACGTCCTGACTTTC,CASSTQDWANVLTF
-,-,TRBJ2-5,TRBV7-6,TGTGCCAGCAGCCCTCGGGGGGCGTTTCAAGAGACCCAGTACTTC,CASSPRGAFQETQYF
-,TRBD1,TRBJ1-1,TRBV28,TGTGCCAGCAGCTCTCCCGGGACAGGCAACACTGAAGCTTTCTTT,CASSSPGTGNTEAFF
-,-,TRBJ2-3,TRBV29-1,TGCAGCGTTGAAGATACCCCGCGACTTGATACGCAGTATTTT,CSVEDTPRLDTQYF
-,TRBD1,TRBJ1-1,TRBV6-6,TGTGCCAGCAGACCCACAGGGGTGACTGAAGCTTTCTTT,CASRPTGVTEAFF
once,TRBD1,TRBJ1-4,TRBV27,TGTGCCAGCAGTGAAACCGGGACAGGGGTTGAAAAACTGTTTTTT,CASSETGTGVEKLFF
few,-,TRBJ1-6,TRBV19,TGTGCCAGTAGGGCCGGGACATCTTTTTCACCCCTCCACTTT,CASRAGTSFSPLHF
-,TRBD1,TRBJ1-4,TRBV28,TGTGCCTTAGGGACAGCAACTAATGAAAAACTGTTTTTT,CALGTATNEKLFF
-,-,TRBJ2-7,TRBV5-6,TGTGCCAGCACCGACGGTCAACGAGGCGGTTACGAGCAGTACTTC,CASTDGQRGGYEQYF
-,TRBD1,TRBJ1-6,TRBV5-1,TGCGCCAGCAGCCGGGACAGTTCCAATTCACCCCTCCACTTT,CASSRDSSNSPLHF
few,-,TRBJ2-7,TRBV20-1,TGCAGTCCGCTAAAACTACACGAGCAGTACTTC,CSPLKLHEQYF
-,TRBD1,TRBJ2-2,TRBV4-2,TGTGCCAGCAGCCAAGGCCAGGGACAGGGGGCCGGGGAGCTGTTTTTT,CASSQGQGQGAGELFF
-,-,TRBJ2-3,TRBV6-6,TGTGCCAGCAGGAGAGAGAACACAGATACGCAGTATTTT,CASRRENTDTQYF
-,-,TRBJ2-5,TRBV5-1,TGCGCCAGCAGCTTAGTGTCGAGGGAGGAGACCCAGTACTTC,CASSLVSREETQYF
-,TRBD1,TRBJ1-1,TRBV6-1,TGTGCCAGCAGTGAAGCCTGGGACAGGGAAACTGAAGCTTTCTTT,CASSEAWDRETEAFF
-,-,TRBJ2-6,TRBV14,TGTGCCAGCAGCCAATCCTTAGCCGGGGCCAACGTCCTGACTTTC,CASSQSLAGANVLTF
few,TRBD2,TRBJ2-1,TRBV18,TGTGCCAGCTCACGCAGCGGGGGAGGAAACAATGAGCAGTTCTTC,CASSRSGGGNNEQFF
-,TRBD1,TRBJ1-2,TRBV5-4,TGTGCCAGCAGCCGAGACAGGGTCTCTGTCTGGAATGGCTACACCTTC,CASSRDRVSVWNGYTF